This T cell receptor beta chain was recovered during a study of CD8+ T cells in alopecia areata. The CDR3 length is 13 residues. Germline assignment: CDR1 GTSNPN and CDR2 SVGIG (reference sequence). V lost 0 bases and J lost 4, with 7 bases in between. The authors extracted RNA and reverse transcribed it into cDNA as the sequencing template. Assay: immunoSEQ multiplex PCR; the TCRdb copy retains only in-frame clones and omits some. The repertoire has more than 110,000 clones, around 60% of them found once; the top ten carry about 6%. Specimens obtained from alopecia areata patients comprised lesional scalp punch biopsies and peripheral blood.

The sample was CD4+ T cells sorted from blood, taken at week 0. V is TRBV30 and J is TRBJ2-1; D is unclear. The sequence came from a human donor with alopecia areata. This CDR3 is CAWSVQQYNEQFF. CDR3 DNA sequence: TGTGCCTGGAGTGTACAACAGTACAATGAGCAGTTCTTC.